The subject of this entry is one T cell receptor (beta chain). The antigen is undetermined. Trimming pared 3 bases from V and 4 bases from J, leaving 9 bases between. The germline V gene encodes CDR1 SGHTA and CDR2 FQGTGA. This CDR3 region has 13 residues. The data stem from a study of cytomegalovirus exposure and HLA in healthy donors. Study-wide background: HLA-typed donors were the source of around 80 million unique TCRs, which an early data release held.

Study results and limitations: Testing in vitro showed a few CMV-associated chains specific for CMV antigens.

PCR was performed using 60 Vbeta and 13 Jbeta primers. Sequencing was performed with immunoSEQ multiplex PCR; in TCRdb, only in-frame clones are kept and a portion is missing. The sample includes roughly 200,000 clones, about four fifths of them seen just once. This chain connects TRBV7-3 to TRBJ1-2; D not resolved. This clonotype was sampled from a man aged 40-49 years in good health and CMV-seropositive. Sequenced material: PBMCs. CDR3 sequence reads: CASSLEAGYGYTF. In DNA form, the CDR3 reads TGTGCCAGCAGCTTGGAGGCGGGCTATGGCTACACCTTC.